This record covers a single T cell receptor (beta chain). Its antigen is not known. The data were obtained in a study of cytomegalovirus exposure and HLA in healthy donors. Whole-study context: Roughly 80 million unique TCRs from HLA-typed donors made up an early data release. Study-wide points: Clonal expansion was found to be greater in HLA-associated TCR beta chains than in equally common others in a later analysis.

It was healthy bone marrow donors who served as donors. The CDR3 extends over 15 amino acids. V was shortened by 1 base and J by 7 bases, with 12 bases between the two germline ends. Germline CDR1 reads SGHNT; CDR2 reads YYREEE (reference sequence). Primers: 60 Vbeta forward and 13 Jbeta reverse. The table came from immunoSEQ multiplex PCR; TCRdb's copy has only in-frame clones and leaves some out. Of around 130,000 clones listed, roughly 80% are singletons. The V and J genes are TRBV5-4 and TRBJ1-6; D is uncertain. This sequence originates from a woman aged 40-49 years in good health and CMV-seronegative. The sequencing input was PBMCs. The CDR3 DNA sequence: TGTGCCAGCAGCTTGAGGATAGCGGAGAATTCACCCCTCCACTTT. Translated, it gives CASSLRIAENSPLHF.